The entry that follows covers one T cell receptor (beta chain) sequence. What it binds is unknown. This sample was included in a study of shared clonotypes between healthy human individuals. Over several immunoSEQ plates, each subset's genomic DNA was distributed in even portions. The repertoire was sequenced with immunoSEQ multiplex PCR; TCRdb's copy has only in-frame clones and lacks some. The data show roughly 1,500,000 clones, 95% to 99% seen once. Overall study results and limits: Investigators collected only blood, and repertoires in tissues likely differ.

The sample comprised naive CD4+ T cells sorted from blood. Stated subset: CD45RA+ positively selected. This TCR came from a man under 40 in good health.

The CDR3 sequence is CASSFYGLAFGVQFF. The CDR3 DNA sequence: TGTGCCAGCAGCTTCTACGGGTTAGCGTTCGGGGTGCAGTTCTTC. The V and J genes are TRBV13 and TRBJ2-1; tentative D call: TRBD2 (5 bases). CDR3 length: 15 residues. In germline, CDR1 is PRHDT, CDR2 FYEKMQ (reference sequence). Trimming left V 3 bases short and J 12 bases short, with 21 bases between. Complete variable domain (other parts from reference TRBV13 and TRBJ2-1): AAGVIQSPRHLIKEKRETATLKCYPIPRHDTVYWYQQGPGQDPQFLISFYEKMQSDKGSIPDRFSAQQFSDYHSELNMSSLELGDSALYFCASSFYGLAFGVQFFGPGTRLTVL.